This TCR beta chain was sequenced for a study of breast tumors, draining lymph nodes, adjacent tissues. This clonotype ranks as large. Via MiXCR, TCRdb re-called the multiplex PCR reads, giving one row per CDR3 protein. This sample has 60,000 to 75,000 distinct CDR3 sequences, with around 52% found just once. Sequenced: breast tumor tissue. This clonotype originated in a female donor with breast cancer. Some clones in this sample may be carry-over from other donors' samples.

The CDR3 loop reads CASSGWGNSNQPQHF. In nucleotides, the CDR3 is TGTGCCAGCAGTGGGTGGGGGAATAGCAATCAGCCCCAGCATTTT. The chain recombines TRBV25-1 with TRBJ1-5; maybe TRBD1 (5 bases). The CDR3 is made up of 15 amino acids. Germline values: CDR1 MGHDK, CDR2 SYGVNS. Trimming left V 4 bases short and J 0 bases short, with 10 bases between.